A single sample is the source of the 29 T cell receptor beta chains below, sequenced in a study of cytomegalovirus exposure and HLA in healthy donors (dated by TCRdb to 2017 to 2019). Library preparation employed the immunoSEQ multiplex PCR assay. A mixture of 60 forward primers for TCR Vbeta segments and 13 reverse primers for TCR Jbeta segments was used in the multiplex PCR. Not all clones reach the TCRdb copy of this immuneACCESS table, which keeps in-frame sequences only. Checked studies attribute under half of the gap to unresolved V genes and leave the rest unexplained. Across this sample there are about 170,000 clones, with approximately 84% seen only once. The ten largest make up just over 2.5% of the sample. The sequenced sample consisted of PBMCs. The receptors derive from a man in his thirties or forties in good health and CMV-seropositive.

The rearrangement joins TRBV10-3 to TRBJ2-7; 10 bases align to TRBD1. Per germline, CDR1 ENHRY and CDR2 SYGVKD. The CDR3 has 13 amino acids. With 10 bases clipped from V and 5 bases from J, the junction kept 8 bases outside the gene matches. The chain's CDR3 is CATHRQGANEQYF. The CDR3 coding sequence is TGTGCCACGCACCGACAGGGGGCGAACGAGCAGTACTTC.

The chain has TRBV2 and TRBJ2-7; 8 positions match TRBD2. The germline CDR1 and CDR2 sequences are SNHLY and FYNNEI. The CDR3 spans 13 residues. J was trimmed by 5 bases and V by 4 bases; bases with no gene match: 4. DNA for the CDR3: TGTGCCAGCAGTGTCTGGACTAGCAACGAGCAGTACTTC. Translating it yields CASSVWTSNEQYF. Combining the CDR3 with reference TRBV2 and TRBJ2-7 gives the whole variable domain EPEVTQTPSHQVTQMGQEVILRCVPISNHLYFYWYRQILGQKVEFLVSFYNNEISEKSEIFDDQFSVERPDGSNFTLKIRSTKLEDSAMYFCASSVWTSNEQYFGPGTRLTVT.

This clone was detected only a few times. V and J are TRBV4-3 and TRBJ2-5; 9 nucleotides line up with TRBD1. The CDR3 spans 17 residues. Germline loops: CDR1 LGHNA, CDR2 YSLEER. V trimming: 2 bases; J trimming: 2 bases; junction bases outside the gene matches: 9. CDR3 residues: CASSQRPGTGPQETQYF. The CDR3 DNA follows: TGCGCCAGCAGCCAACGTCCTGGGACAGGGCCGCAAGAGACCCAGTACTTC.

CDR3 region: CASSWGQNTEAFF. CDR3 nucleotide sequence: TGTGCCAGCTCCTGGGGCCAGAACACTGAAGCTTTCTTT. This chain uses TRBV2 with TRBJ1-1; D is possibly TRBD1 (5 bases). The germline gives CDR1 SNHLY, CDR2 FYNNEI. V was shortened by 8 bases and J by 1 base, with 11 bases between the two germline ends. The CDR3 is 13 residues long.

This clone has a single count. The rearrangement links TRBV7-2 to TRBJ2-5; 8 nucleotides align to TRBD2. Germline CDR1 is SGHTA and CDR2 is FQGNSA. Losses at the gene ends were 3 bases for V and 5 bases for J; bases not matched to a gene: 8. The CDR3 has 15 amino acids. CDR3 coding DNA: TGTGCCAGCAGCTTGAGGACTAGCTTGGGGGAGACCCAGTACTTC. As protein: CASSLRTSLGETQYF.

This chain uses TRBV9 with TRBJ1-2; the D is unclear. Trimming took off 0 bases at V and 2 bases at J, with 11 bases between the two ends. The germline V gene encodes CDR1 SGDLS and CDR2 YYNGEE. This CDR3 is built from 15 residues. The CDR3 DNA reads TGTGCCAGCAGCGTAGGTTATCGGGAGAACTATGGCTACACCTTC. Amino acids: CASSVGYRENYGYTF.

The V and J genes are TRBV4-3 and TRBJ2-1; 7 bases fit TRBD2. Losses at the gene ends were 0 bases for V and 2 bases for J; bases not matched to a gene: 7. The CDR3 totals 17 residues. CDR1 LGHNA and CDR2 YSLEER come from the germline V gene. The CDR3 loop reads CASSQDMAGEPYNEQFF. Here the CDR3 DNA reads TGCGCCAGCAGCCAAGATATGGCGGGAGAACCCTACAATGAGCAGTTCTTC.

The chain recombines TRBV25-1 with TRBJ2-1; D not certain. This CDR3 has 14 residues. CDR1 and CDR2 from the germline V gene are MGHDK and SYGVNS. Trimming pared 1 base from V and 3 bases from J, leaving 7 bases between. CDR3 protein: CASSESYSYNEQFF. CDR3 nucleotides: TGTGCCAGCAGTGAATCTTACAGCTACAATGAGCAGTTCTTC. The whole variable domain, filled in from reference TRBV25-1 and TRBJ2-1, reads EADIYQTPRYLVIGTGKKITLECSQTMGHDKMYWYQQDPGMELHLIHYSYGVNSTEKGDLSSESTVSRIRTEHFPLTLESARPSHTSQYLCASSESYSYNEQFFGPGTRLTVL.

This chain uses TRBV7-2 with TRBJ2-3; 7 bases line up with TRBD1. Germline-derived CDR1 and CDR2 are SGHTA and FQGNSA. Trimming at V came to 8 bases and at J to 6 bases, leaving 8 bases not matched to a gene. The CDR3 sequence is 13 residues long. The CDR3 sequence is CASLRGLGDTQYF. DNA for the CDR3: TGTGCCAGCTTAAGGGGGCTTGGGGATACGCAGTATTTT.

This CDR3 is CAISEDRGSYEQYF. CDR3 coding DNA: TGTGCCATCAGTGAAGACAGGGGCTCCTACGAGCAGTACTTC. V gene TRBV10-3 combines with J gene TRBJ2-7, with 8 bases matching TRBD1. V dropped 3 bases and J dropped 0; count of bases not matched to a gene: 1. The CDR3 extends over 14 amino acids. CDR1 is ENHRY and CDR2 is SYGVKD in the germline V gene.

In its sample, this clone was seen a few times. This chain links TRBV25-1 with TRBJ2-1; 7 nucleotides match TRBD1. V gave up 5 bases and J gave up 7 bases; unmatched junction bases: 8. This CDR3 is 14 amino acids long. Germline V gene lookup returns CDR1 MGHDK and CDR2 SYGVNS. The CDR3 sequence: CASSRTGVWNEQFF. In DNA form, the CDR3 reads TGTGCCAGCAGTAGAACAGGGGTTTGGAATGAGCAGTTCTTC.

The chain links TRBV5-4 to TRBJ2-1; 9 bases align to TRBD2. This CDR3 is 18 amino acids long. The trim removed 2 bases at V and 7 bases at J, leaving 16 bases unmatched. The V gene's germline CDR1 is SGHNT and CDR2 YYREEE (reference sequence). CDR3 nucleotides: TGTGCCAGCAGCTTTGGAGTGGTGGGCGGGAGGGCCTGGAATGAGCAGTTCTTC. Protein product: CASSFGVVGGRAWNEQFF.

For this clone: Additional DNA sequences in this sample encode the identical CDR3. The gene calls are TRBV18 and TRBJ2-1; 7 positions match TRBD1. Per germline, CDR1 KGHSH and CDR2 LQKENI. The CDR3 is 13 residues long. V dropped 6 bases and J dropped 4; count of bases not matched to a gene: 3. The CDR3 sequence is CASSPGQYNEQFF. The CDR3 coding sequence is TGTGCCAGCTCTCCGGGACAGTACAATGAGCAGTTCTTC. Full variable domain (missing parts from reference TRBV18 and TRBJ2-1): NAGVMQNPRHLVRRRGQEARLRCSPMKGHSHVYWYRQLPEEGLKFMVYLQKENIIDESGMPKERFSAEFPKEGPSILRIQQVVRGDSAAYFCASSPGQYNEQFFGPGTRLTVL.

A few counts support this clone. Written as DNA, the CDR3 is TGTGCCAGCAGCTTCATAGAAGCAGATACGCAGTATTTT. As protein: CASSFIEADTQYF. The J gene is TRBJ2-3, the V gene TRBV7-2, with unresolved D. Germline lookup yields CDR1 SGHTA and CDR2 FQGNSA. The CDR3 covers 13 residues. Trimming stripped 3 bases from V and 4 bases from J, with 8 bases between.

The chain joins TRBV4-1 to TRBJ1-2; D unclear. Trimming removed 0 bases at V and 8 bases at J, with 10 bases between. Per germline, CDR1 MGHRA and CDR2 YSYEKL. The CDR3 spans 13 residues. The CDR3 DNA follows: TGCGCCAGCAGCCAAGATTCAGAAAGAGGCTACACCTTC. It specifies CASSQDSERGYTF.

The chain joins TRBV11-2 to TRBJ2-1, with TRBD2 matching 8 bases. The ends lost 3 bases at V and 4 bases at J; junction bases unmatched: 5. The CDR3 spans 15 residues. The V gene's germline CDR1 is SGHAT and CDR2 FQNNGV. CDR3 region: CASSFQSGRYNEQFF. The CDR3 nucleotides read TGTGCCAGCAGCTTCCAGAGCGGGAGATACAATGAGCAGTTCTTC.

This clone appeared a single time. The chain combines TRBV7-2 with TRBJ2-5, with D possibly being TRBD2 (6 bases). Germline V gene lookup returns CDR1 SGHTA and CDR2 FQGNSA. The CDR3 loop spans 12 amino acids. The V and J ends lost 8 bases and 5 bases respectively, with 12 bases between them. CDR3 amino acids: CASRGNLETQYF. The CDR3 bases are TGTGCCAGCCGCGGGAACTTGGAGACCCAGTACTTC.

V is TRBV10-3 and J is TRBJ2-7, with 7 bases fitting TRBD1. Per the germline V gene, CDR1 is ENHRY and CDR2 is SYGVKD. The CDR3 has 14 residues. V trimming: 4 bases; J trimming: 2 bases; junction bases outside the gene matches: 5. As DNA, the CDR3 is TGTGCCATCAGTGCCGGACAGGCCGCCTACGAGCAGTACTTC. Protein product: CAISAGQAAYEQYF.

The CDR3 nucleotides read TGTGCCAGCAGTTCCCTCGGGACTCTCACAGATACGCAGTATTTT. Encoded protein: CASSSLGTLTDTQYF. This chain joins TRBV6-6 and TRBJ2-3; D may be TRBD2 (6 bases). V was shortened by 4 bases and J by 2 bases, with 13 bases between the two germline ends. CDR1 is MNHNY and CDR2 is SVGAGI in the germline V gene (reference sequence). CDR3 length: 15 residues.

V gene TRBV7-8 combines with J gene TRBJ1-2; TRBD1 aligns across 8 bases. Trimming at V came to 5 bases and at J to 7 bases, leaving 15 bases not matched to a gene. CDR3 length: 16 residues. CDR1 and CDR2 from the germline V gene are SGHVS and FQNEAQ. The CDR3 spells CASSPLGRGLAGGYTF. The DNA for the CDR3 is TGTGCCAGCAGCCCCCTAGGCAGGGGGCTGGCGGGTGGCTACACCTTC. Variable domain in full (rest from reference TRBV7-8 and TRBJ1-2): GAGVSQSPRYKVAKRGQDVALRCDPISGHVSLFWYQQALGQGPEFLTYFQNEAQLDKSGLPSDRFFAERPEGSVSTLKIQRTQQEDSAVYLCASSPLGRGLAGGYTFGSGTRLTVV.

The chain couples TRBV6-4 to TRBJ2-3; no firm D call. Germline V gene sequence: CDR1 MRHNA, CDR2 SNTAGT. Trimming shortened V by 6 bases and J by 0 bases, and 7 bases separated the two germline ends. The CDR3 runs 13 residues. The CDR3 region is CASRAPSTDTQYF. CDR3 coding DNA: TGTGCCAGCAGGGCTCCTAGCACAGATACGCAGTATTTT.

V and J are TRBV4-1 and TRBJ2-2; no reliable D call. V was clipped by 3 bases and J by 4 bases, with 9 bases between them. The CDR3 totals 14 residues. Germline V gene data show CDR1 as MGHRA and CDR2 as YSYEKL. CDR3 loop: CASSHPGLTGELFF. CDR3 bases: TGCGCCAGCAGCCACCCTGGCCTCACCGGGGAGCTGTTTTTT.

The V and J genes are TRBV28 and TRBJ2-1; the D gene is possibly TRBD2 (6 bases). Germline assignment: CDR1 MDHEN and CDR2 SYDVKM. Between the trimmed V and J ends, which lost 6 bases and 8 bases, there was a span of 32 bases. This CDR3 is 19 amino acids long. The DNA of the CDR3 is TGTGCCAGCAGGCTGAGATTAGGGGCGCGCTATAGCGGAGAGGATGAGCAGTTCTTC. Its protein is CASRLRLGARYSGEDEQFF.

CDR3 nucleotides: TGTGCCAGCAGCGCGTGGACAGGGCCCCAAGAGACCCAGTACTTC. Amino acids: CASSAWTGPQETQYF. This chain connects TRBV5-8 to TRBJ2-5, with 8 bases that match TRBD1. V was clipped by 4 bases and J by 1 base; unmatched bases: 6. CDR3 length: 15 amino acids. Germline CDR1 SGHTS, CDR2 YDEGEE.

CDR3 coding DNA: TGTGCCAGCAGAGGGGAGGGGGCTGGAAACACCATATATTTT. This gives the protein CASRGEGAGNTIYF. V usage is TRBV2 and J usage is TRBJ1-3; TRBD1 might be the D (6 bases). V was clipped by 6 bases and J by 2 bases, with 11 bases between them. Germline CDR1 is SNHLY and CDR2 is FYNNEI. CDR3 length equals 14 residues.

This clone was detected once. The chain combines TRBV7-9 with TRBJ2-3; TRBD2 might be the D (6 bases). V was pared by 3 bases and J by 6 bases, with 13 bases between. The CDR3 sequence is 14 residues long. CDR1 is SEHNR, CDR2 FQNEAQ, per germline (reference sequence). CDR3 in DNA: TGTGCCAGCAGCTTTAGCGGCCCCGGGGATACGCAGTATTTT. It specifies CASSFSGPGDTQYF.

V gene TRBV9 combines with J gene TRBJ2-5; D not resolved. Germline V gives CDR1 SGDLS, CDR2 YYNGEE. The V gene lost 4 bases and the J gene lost 3 bases, with 16 bases spanning the gap. The CDR3 extends over 15 amino acids. The CDR3 DNA follows: TGTGCCAGCAGCCCCCGGGTGGCCGCAGAAGAGACCCAGTACTTC. It specifies CASSPRVAAEETQYF.

The CDR3 bases are TGTGCCAGTAGTATCGGGGACAGACTAGTTACGCAGTATTTT. Translating gives CASSIGDRLVTQYF. The genes are TRBV19 and TRBJ2-3, with D tentatively TRBD1 (7 bases). The V and J ends lost 3 bases and 8 bases respectively, with 15 bases between them. The CDR3 sequence is 14 residues long. Per germline, CDR1 LNHDA and CDR2 SQIVND (reference sequence).

V usage is TRBV7-6 and J usage is TRBJ1-4, with TRBD1 as a possible D gene (6 bases). Between the trimmed V and J ends, which lost 5 bases and 3 bases, there was a span of 10 bases. The CDR3 covers 14 residues. The V gene's germline CDR1 is SGHVS and CDR2 FNYEAQ. CDR3 nucleotide sequence: TGTGCCAGCAGCCAGGGACACGCTAATGAAAAACTGTTTTTT. It translates to CASSQGHANEKLFF.